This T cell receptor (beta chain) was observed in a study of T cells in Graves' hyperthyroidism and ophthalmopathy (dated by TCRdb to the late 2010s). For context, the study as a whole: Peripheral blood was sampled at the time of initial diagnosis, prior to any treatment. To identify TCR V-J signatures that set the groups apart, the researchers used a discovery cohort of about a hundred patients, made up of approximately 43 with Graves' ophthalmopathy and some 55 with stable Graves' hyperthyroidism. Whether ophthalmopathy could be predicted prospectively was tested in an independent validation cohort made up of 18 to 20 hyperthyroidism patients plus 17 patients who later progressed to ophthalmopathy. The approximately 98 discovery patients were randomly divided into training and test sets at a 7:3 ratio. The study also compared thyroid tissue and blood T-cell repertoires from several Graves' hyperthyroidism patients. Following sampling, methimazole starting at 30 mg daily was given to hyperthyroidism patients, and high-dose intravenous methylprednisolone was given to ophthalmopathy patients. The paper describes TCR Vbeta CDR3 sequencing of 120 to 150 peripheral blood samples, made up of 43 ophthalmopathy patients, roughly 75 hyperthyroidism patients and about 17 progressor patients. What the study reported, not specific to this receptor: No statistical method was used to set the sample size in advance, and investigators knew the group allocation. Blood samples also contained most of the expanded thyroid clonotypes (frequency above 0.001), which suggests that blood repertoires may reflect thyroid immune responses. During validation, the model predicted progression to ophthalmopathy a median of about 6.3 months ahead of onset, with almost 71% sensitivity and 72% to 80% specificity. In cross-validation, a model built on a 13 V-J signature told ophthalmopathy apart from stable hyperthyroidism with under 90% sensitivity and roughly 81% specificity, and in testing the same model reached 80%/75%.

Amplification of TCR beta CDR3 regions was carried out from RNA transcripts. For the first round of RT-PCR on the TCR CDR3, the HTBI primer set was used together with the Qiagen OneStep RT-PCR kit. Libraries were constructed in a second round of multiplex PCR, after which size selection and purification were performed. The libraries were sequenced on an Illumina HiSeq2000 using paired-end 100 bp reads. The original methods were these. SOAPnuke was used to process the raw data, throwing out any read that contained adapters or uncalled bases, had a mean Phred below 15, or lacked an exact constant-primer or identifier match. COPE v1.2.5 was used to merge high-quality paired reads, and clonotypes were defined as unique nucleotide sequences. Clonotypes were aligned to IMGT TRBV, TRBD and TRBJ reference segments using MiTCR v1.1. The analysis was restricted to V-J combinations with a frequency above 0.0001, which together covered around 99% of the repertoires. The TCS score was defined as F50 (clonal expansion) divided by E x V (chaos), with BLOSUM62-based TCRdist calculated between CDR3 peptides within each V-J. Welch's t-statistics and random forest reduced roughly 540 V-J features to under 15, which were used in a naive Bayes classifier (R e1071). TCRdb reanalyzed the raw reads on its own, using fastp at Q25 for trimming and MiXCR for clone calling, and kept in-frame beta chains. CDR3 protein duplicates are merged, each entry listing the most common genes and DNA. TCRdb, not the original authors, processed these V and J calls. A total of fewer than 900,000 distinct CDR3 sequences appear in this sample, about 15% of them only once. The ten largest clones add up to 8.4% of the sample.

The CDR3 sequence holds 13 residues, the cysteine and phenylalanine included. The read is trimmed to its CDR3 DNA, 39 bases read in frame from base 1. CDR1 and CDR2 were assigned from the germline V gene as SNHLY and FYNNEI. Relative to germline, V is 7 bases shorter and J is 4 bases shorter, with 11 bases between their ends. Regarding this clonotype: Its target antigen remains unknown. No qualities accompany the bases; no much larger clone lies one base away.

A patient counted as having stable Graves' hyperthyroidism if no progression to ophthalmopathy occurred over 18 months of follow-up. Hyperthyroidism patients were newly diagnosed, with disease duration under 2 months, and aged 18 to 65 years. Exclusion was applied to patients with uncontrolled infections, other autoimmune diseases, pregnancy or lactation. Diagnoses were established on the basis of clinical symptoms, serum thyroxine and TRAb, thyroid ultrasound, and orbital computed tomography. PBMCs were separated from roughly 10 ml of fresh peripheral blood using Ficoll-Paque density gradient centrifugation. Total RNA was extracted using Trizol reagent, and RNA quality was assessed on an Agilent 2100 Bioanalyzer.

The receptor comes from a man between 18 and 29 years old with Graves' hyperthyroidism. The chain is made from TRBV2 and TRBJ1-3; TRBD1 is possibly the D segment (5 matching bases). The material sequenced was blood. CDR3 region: CASMGLKGNTIYF. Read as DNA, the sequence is TGTGCCAGCATGGGGCTAAAAGGAAACACCATATATTTT.